This T cell receptor (beta chain) derives from a study of T cell responses to AZD1222 COVID-19 vaccine. Study-wide background: Analyses pooled second doses at about 4 or about 12 weeks.

Worth noting for this clone: Its target is not known.

This table comes from immunoSEQ multiplex PCR, and its TCRdb copy is limited to in-frame clones, with some not included. The table includes more than 150,000 clones, 75% to 90% detected once. General study points: Among spike-specific TCRs, nearly half reportedly target unmutated variant regions. Recipients of two AZD1222 doses showed rising Spike-specific TCR breadth and depth.

The starting material was peripheral blood, obtained on day 0 of AZD1222 vaccination. The TCR comes from an adult in good health.

As DNA, the CDR3 is TGTGCCTGGAGCGCACGGTCCGAGCAGTACTTC. Protein: CAWSARSEQYF. The chain couples TRBV30 to TRBJ2-7; no reliable D call. Germline-derived CDR1 and CDR2 are GTSNPN and SVGIG (reference sequence). The V and J ends lost 3 bases and 6 bases respectively, with 9 bases between them. The CDR3 loop spans 11 amino acids.